These T cell receptor beta chains were read from a single sample in a study of shared clonotypes between healthy human individuals. Method: immunoSEQ multiplex PCR; TCRdb's copy keeps in-frame clones and lacks some. There are about 980,000 clones in the sample; 60% to 85% occur only once, and approximately 1.5% lies in the top ten. Sequenced sample: memory CD4+ T cells sorted from blood. The source of these receptors is a man aged 18 to 30 in good health. The CDR3 runs from the conserved cysteine through the conserved F or W. D genes are given only for firm matches. Size values are once, few and many counts, or a class for expanded clones, and some rows have none.

d_gene	j_gene	abundance	v_gene	CDR3nt	CDR3aa
.	TRBJ2-2	.	TRBV19	TGTGCCAGTAGTAACAGGGAGAACACCGGGGAGCTGTTTTTT	CASSNRENTGELFF
.	TRBJ2-5	.	TRBV7-9	TGTGCCAGCAGCTTAGGAGGGACCCAGTACTTC	CASSLGGTQYF
TRBD1	TRBJ1-1	few	TRBV5-4	TGTGCCAGCAAGACAGGGGGGCGCACTGAAGCTTTCTTT	CASKTGGRTEAFF
.	TRBJ2-2	.	TRBV6-1	TGTGCCAGCAGTGAATTGGGGACCGGGGAGCTGTTTTTT	CASSELGTGELFF
TRBD2	TRBJ2-3	.	TRBV10-3	TGTGCCATCAGTGGTACTAGCGGGGGGTTAGCAGATACGCAGTATTTT	CAISGTSGGLADTQYF
.	TRBJ2-6	.	TRBV28	TGTGCCAGCAGTTTGAGCTCTGGGGCCAACGTCCTGACTTTC	CASSLSSGANVLTF
.	TRBJ1-6	.	TRBV5-4	TGTGCCAGCAGCCCTCAGGAGGGGAATAATTCACCCCTCCACTTT	CASSPQEGNNSPLHF
TRBD2	TRBJ2-5	many	TRBV4-1	TGCGCCAGCAGCCACGGACTAGCGCGGGAGACCCAGTACTTC	CASSHGLARETQYF
.	TRBJ1-2	.	TRBV19	TGTGCCAGTACCCTCGATCGGGTAGATGGCTACACCTTC	CASTLDRVDGYTF
.	TRBJ2-3	few	TRBV10-3	TGTGCCATTACGGATAGCACAGATACGCAGTATTTT	CAITDSTDTQYF
TRBD1	TRBJ1-5	.	TRBV19	TGTGCCAGTAGTACGACTCCCGGGACAGGGAGCAATCAGCCCCAGCATTTT	CASSTTPGTGSNQPQHF
TRBD1	TRBJ2-1	few	TRBV5-6	TGTGCCAGCAGCTTACCCGGGACAGCGACTAATGAGCAGTTCTTC	CASSLPGTATNEQFF
.	TRBJ1-4	.	TRBV7-9	TGTGCCAGCAGGAAGACAGAAGAAGGTGAAAAACTGTTTTTT	CASRKTEEGEKLFF
TRBD2	TRBJ2-3	.	TRBV9	TGTGCCAGCAGCCCGCGAGCGGGAACAAGCACAGATACGCAGTATTTT	CASSPRAGTSTDTQYF
.	TRBJ1-1	.	TRBV7-9	TGTGCCAGCAGCCCCGCGAGCCGGGAAGCTTTCTTT	CASSPASREAFF
.	TRBJ2-7	.	TRBV7-9	TGTGCCAGCAGCCAACCCGACGGGCGGGGAGATCACCCCGAGCAGTACTTC	CASSQPDGRGDHPEQYF
.	TRBJ1-1	.	TRBV11-2	TGTGCCAGCAGCCCCCGGGTCTGGGGCTCTGAAGCTTTCTTT	CASSPRVWGSEAFF
.	TRBJ2-7	once	TRBV2	TGTGCCAGCACAACTGGGGGCTCCTACGAGCAGTACTTC	CASTTGGSYEQYF
.	TRBJ1-1	once	TRBV18	TGTGCCAGCTCACCTAGGACGGTTAACACTGAAGCTTTCTTT	CASSPRTVNTEAFF
.	TRBJ2-3	.	TRBV7-2	TGTGCCAGCAGCTTTGGGCAAGATACGCAGTATTTT	CASSFGQDTQYF
TRBD1	TRBJ2-1	.	TRBV11-2	TGTGCCAGCCGCCAGGGGGCAGGTTCCTACAATGAGCAGTTCTTC	CASRQGAGSYNEQFF
.	TRBJ2-5	.	TRBV9	TGTGCCAGCAGCGTAGCTACTGGTAGAGGGTACCAAGAGACCCAGTACTTC	CASSVATGRGYQETQYF
.	TRBJ2-5	.	TRBV28	TGTGCCAGCATAGGGAGGATGCTAGCGCGACAAGAGACCCAGTACTTC	CASIGRMLARQETQYF
TRBD2	TRBJ2-1	.	TRBV25-1	TGTGCCAGCAACCCCTCGGTGGGGCTAGCGGGACACAATGAGCAGTTCTTC	CASNPSVGLAGHNEQFF
.	TRBJ1-4	.	TRBV7-9	TGTGCCAGCAGCTTAGCGCTGGGAGGGAATGAAAAACTGTTTTTT	CASSLALGGNEKLFF
TRBD1	TRBJ2-2	.	TRBV30	TGTGCCTGGAGGGCTAACAGGGGGGACACCGGGGAGCTGTTTTTT	CAWRANRGDTGELFF
TRBD2	TRBJ2-3	.	TRBV27	TGTGCCAGCAGGTTAGCGGGGAGCTCCACAGATACGCAGTATTTT	CASRLAGSSTDTQYF
TRBD2	TRBJ2-5	.	TRBV6-1	TGTGCCAGCGGCTCTAGCGGGGGGGCAGGAGAGACCCAGTACTTC	CASGSSGGAGETQYF
.	TRBJ1-1	.	TRBV28	TGTGCCAGCAGGATAGGACAGCGGAACACTGAAGCTTTCTTT	CASRIGQRNTEAFF
.	TRBJ1-3	.	TRBV10-3	TGTGCCATCAGACAAACGGGCAATTCTGGAAACACCATATATTTT	CAIRQTGNSGNTIYF
.	TRBJ2-7	.	TRBV12-5	TGTGCTAGTGGTTTGGTACAGGAGAGCTCCTACGAGCAGTACTTC	CASGLVQESSYEQYF
TRBD2	TRBJ2-7	.	TRBV27	TGTGCCAGCAGTTCCCCTCGGGAGGGCTCGTACGAGCAGTACTTC	CASSSPREGSYEQYF
.	TRBJ2-2	.	TRBV7-6	TGTGCCAGCAGCTTATTGCCGGAGGCAACCGGGGAGCTGTTTTTT	CASSLLPEATGELFF
.	TRBJ1-4	.	TRBV28	TGTGCCAGCAGTTTTGGACCATTTGGTGAAAAACTGTTTTTT	CASSFGPFGEKLFF
TRBD2	TRBJ2-1	.	TRBV27	TGTGCCAGCAGTTTATGGCCTAGCGGTAATGAGCAGTTCTTC	CASSLWPSGNEQFF
.	TRBJ2-4	few	TRBV6-6	TGTGCCAGCAGAGGAGGGTGGGGCGAAAACATTCAGTACTTC	CASRGGWGENIQYF
.	TRBJ2-7	.	TRBV5-4	TGTGCCAGCAGCTTGGCCGGGACAAACTCCTACGAGCAGTACTTC	CASSLAGTNSYEQYF
TRBD1	TRBJ1-1	.	TRBV5-1	TGCGCCAGCAGCTTGGGGGACAGGGCGAACACTGAAGCTTTCTTT	CASSLGDRANTEAFF
.	TRBJ1-5	.	TRBV7-2	TGTGCCAGCAGCTTAATGCGGGGTCAGCCCCAGCATTTT	CASSLMRGQPQHF
.	TRBJ2-3	.	TRBV5-1	TGCGCCAGCAGCTCCCTCCCGACAGACTATACGCAGTATTTT	CASSSLPTDYTQYF
.	TRBJ1-2	.	TRBV5-1	TGCGCCAGCAGCTTGGGCCAGGGCAACTATGGCTACACCTTC	CASSLGQGNYGYTF
.	TRBJ1-6	.	TRBV6-5	TGTGCCAGTCGTCGGGGGGCCAAGTATAATTCACCCCTCCACTTT	CASRRGAKYNSPLHF
TRBD1	TRBJ2-7	.	TRBV10-2	TGCGCCAGCAGCTTTGGGACAGATTACGAGCAGTACTTC	CASSFGTDYEQYF
.	TRBJ1-2	.	TRBV18	TGTGCCAGCTCACCACCAGCAGGGTATGGCTACACCTTC	CASSPPAGYGYTF
TRBD1	TRBJ1-3	once	TRBV4-3	TGCGCCAGCAGCCAAGAGTCAGGACAGGGTACTGGAAACACCATATATTTT	CASSQESGQGTGNTIYF
.	TRBJ2-5	.	TRBV5-1	TGCGCCAGCAGCGGTGGGCCCCAAGAGACCCAGTACTTC	CASSGGPQETQYF
TRBD2	TRBJ2-7	.	TRBV5-4	TGTGCCAGCAGCCCGGGGACTAGCGGGATAAGGAACGAGCAGTACTTC	CASSPGTSGIRNEQYF
TRBD1	TRBJ2-4	.	TRBV25-1	TGTGCCAGCAGTGAAGCAGGGGGAGTCAAAAACATTCAGTACTTC	CASSEAGGVKNIQYF
.	TRBJ2-5	.	TRBV6-5	TGTGCCAGCAGTTGGTATGAGACCCAGTACTTC	CASSWYETQYF
.	TRBJ2-2	few	TRBV5-4	TGTGCCAGCAGCGCGGAGGGGGGACCGAACACCGGGGAGCTGTTTTTT	CASSAEGGPNTGELFF
.	TRBJ2-7	.	TRBV10-3	TGTGCCATCAGGGGGGGTACCCACTCCTACGAGCAGTACTTC	CAIRGGTHSYEQYF
TRBD1	TRBJ1-2	.	TRBV7-2	TGTGCCAGCAGCTTAAGGGACAGGTACTATGGCTACACCTTC	CASSLRDRYYGYTF
.	TRBJ1-2	few	TRBV27	TGTGCCAGCATGTACCGACCCGGCTATGGCTACACCTTC	CASMYRPGYGYTF
.	TRBJ2-4	.	TRBV11-1	TGTGCCAGCAGCTTAGCTGTCGGGGGCTCCAAAAACATTCAGTACTTC	CASSLAVGGSKNIQYF
.	TRBJ2-3	.	TRBV2	TGTGCCAGCAGTGAAGGACGGGCGAGAGATACGCAGTATTTT	CASSEGRARDTQYF
TRBD1	TRBJ2-1	.	TRBV5-1	TGCGCCAGCAGCACACTACCGGGACAGGGGTCCTACAATGAGCAGTTCTTC	CASSTLPGQGSYNEQFF